Each of the 7 T cell receptor beta chains below was sequenced from the same sample in a study of blood T cell repertoires in COVID-19. Assay: immunoSEQ multiplex PCR; the TCRdb copy retains only in-frame clones and omits some. The sample contains some 360,000 clones, 88% of which appear only once. Sequenced sample: PBMCs or T cells enriched from blood (not recorded which). These receptors came from a woman aged 25 to 39 who had been exposed to COVID-19.

Points on this clone: The conserved closing phenylalanine or tryptophan is absent in this CDR3, likely reflecting a read error. It is unclear where the CDR3 begins or ends on the DNA, so no DNA is shown, and the CDR3 is as TCRdb lists it. The rearrangement uses TRBV12-3 or TRBV12-4 and TRBJ2-7; the DNA was not used to check the table's D call, TRBD2. The CDR3 length equals 11 residues, ends included. The CDR3 sequence: CASSFGARLEI.

The chain carries TRBV28 and TRBJ2-7; 7 nucleotides align to TRBD1. The V gene's germline CDR1 is MDHEN and CDR2 SYDVKM. The J segment lost 3 bases and the V segment lost 7 bases, leaving 9 bases of the junction unmatched. The CDR3 runs 14 residues. CDR3 in amino acids: CASNPRDRDYEQYF. The CDR3, as DNA: TGTGCCAGCAACCCCCGGGACAGAGACTACGAGCAGTACTTC.

The chain carries TRBV15 and TRBJ2-5; 10 nucleotides match TRBD2. This CDR3 comprises 17 residues. With 0 bases clipped from V and 5 bases from J, the junction kept 9 bases outside the gene matches. CDR1 is LNHNV and CDR2 is YYDKDF in the germline V gene (reference sequence). Written as DNA, the CDR3 is TGTGCCACCAGCAGAGATCGTACTAGCGGGATTGGGGAGACCCAGTACTTC. Amino acid sequence: CATSRDRTSGIGETQYF.

This clone has a single count. The genes are TRBV19 and TRBJ2-7; 7 positions agree with TRBD1. V was clipped by 5 bases and J by 5 bases; unmatched bases: 9. Germline loops: CDR1 LNHDA, CDR2 SQIVND (reference sequence). There are 14 residues in the CDR3. CDR3 sequence: CASSGLTGIDEQYF. Here the CDR3 DNA reads TGTGCCAGTAGTGGACTGACAGGGATTGACGAGCAGTACTTC.

The chain carries TRBV3-1 (or the pseudogene TRBV3-2) and TRBJ2-7; 8 bases agree with TRBD1. Per the germline V gene, CDR1 is LGHDT and CDR2 is YNNKEL (reference sequence). V was clipped by 0 bases and J by 3 bases; unmatched bases: 4. The CDR3 runs to 15 residues. The CDR3 DNA reads TGTGCCAGCAGCCAAGACTATGGGACAGGCTACGAGCAGTACTTC. Its translation is CASSQDYGTGYEQYF.

The chain carries TRBV28 and TRBJ2-5; D unresolved. This CDR3 region has 13 residues. CDR1 and CDR2 from the germline V gene are MDHEN and SYDVKM. Trimming shortened V by 8 bases and J by 1 base, and 11 bases separated the two germline ends. In DNA form, the CDR3 reads TGTGCCAGCGAGCCCGGCGGCCAAGAGACCCAGTACTTC. Translated: CASEPGGQETQYF. Based on the CDR3 plus reference TRBV28 and TRBJ2-5, the full variable domain is DVKVTQSSRYLVKRTGEKVFLECVQDMDHENMFWYRQDPGLGLRLIYFSYDVKMKEKGDIPEGYSVSREKKERFSLILESASTNQTSMYLCASEPGGQETQYFGPGTRLLVL.

The chain combines TRBV29-1 with TRBJ2-2, with 7 bases matching TRBD1. From germline, CDR1 is SQVTM and CDR2 ANQGSEA. The V segment lost 4 bases and the J segment 2 bases; nucleotides outside the gene matches: 7. This CDR3 has 15 residues. CDR3 in DNA: TGCAGCGTTGCAGGGACAGTGGGTAACACCGGGGAGCTGTTTTTT. Its protein is CSVAGTVGNTGELFF.